The 18 T cell receptor beta chains presented below share a single source sample, sequenced in a study of technical replicates of blood from several donors. Assay: immunoSEQ multiplex PCR; the TCRdb copy retains only in-frame clones and omits some. This sample carries 55,000 to 75,000 clones, roughly 94% of them seen once, and the ten largest clones take 0.3% to 0.45%. Source material: T cells isolated from PBMCs. The receptors come from a human donor in good health.

This clone was observed once. This sequence joins TRBV2 and TRBJ1-2; tentatively, D is TRBD1 (5 bases). The CDR3 consists of 13 residues. Looked up from germline, CDR1 is SNHLY and CDR2 is FYNNEI. The V and J ends lost 3 bases and 3 bases respectively, with 8 bases between them. The CDR3 reads CASSEGGDYGYTF. The CDR3 DNA sequence: TGTGCCAGCAGTGAGGGAGGGGACTATGGCTACACCTTC.

The chain has TRBV30 and TRBJ1-1, with 8 positions matching TRBD1. The CDR3 runs to 14 residues. V trimming: 2 bases; J trimming: 9 bases; junction bases outside the gene matches: 11. Germline CDR1 reads GTSNPN; CDR2 reads SVGIG (reference sequence). In DNA, the CDR3 is TGTGCCTGGAGTCAAGCCGGGACAGGCCGACAAGCTTTCTTT. Encoded protein: CAWSQAGTGRQAFF.

This rearrangement joins TRBV18 to TRBJ2-4; D is unresolved. V lost 2 bases and J 3 bases, leaving 8 bases between the germline ends. CDR1 and CDR2 (germline): KGHSH, LQKENI. The CDR3 is 14 residues long. CDR3 DNA sequence: TGTGCCAGCTCACCAGCAGATATCAAAAACATTCAGTACTTC. This translates into CASSPADIKNIQYF. Drawing the rest from reference TRBV18 and TRBJ2-4, the complete variable domain is NAGVMQNPRHLVRRRGQEARLRCSPMKGHSHVYWYRQLPEEGLKFMVYLQKENIIDESGMPKERFSAEFPKEGPSILRIQQVVRGDSAAYFCASSPADIKNIQYFGAGTRLSVL.

This clone was observed a single time. The chain uses TRBV6-1 and TRBJ2-5, with D possibly matching TRBD1 (7 bases). Germline CDR1 is MNHNS and CDR2 is SASEGT. Trimming took off 8 bases at V and 3 bases at J, with 16 bases between the two ends. This CDR3 is 14 amino acids long. The CDR3 reads CASPFQGGEETQYF. CDR3 DNA sequence: TGTGCCAGCCCCTTTCAGGGGGGAGAAGAGACCCAGTACTTC.

The chain combines TRBV28 with TRBJ1-2; D unclear. Germline CDR1 is MDHEN and CDR2 is SYDVKM. V lost 3 bases and J 5 bases, leaving 13 bases between the germline ends. The CDR3 consists of 14 residues. In nucleotides, the CDR3 is TGTGCCAGCAGTTTTTCTGGGAGGAATTATGGCTACACCTTC. Translating it yields CASSFSGRNYGYTF.

This clone was seen once. The CDR3 spells CASSTGSNTEAFF. In DNA form, the CDR3 reads TGTGCCAGCAGTACCGGGTCCAACACTGAAGCTTTCTTT. This chain joins TRBV2 and TRBJ1-1; D is uncertain. CDR1 is SNHLY, CDR2 FYNNEI, per germline. The CDR3 has 13 residues. Trimming took 5 bases from V and 2 from J, leaving 9 bases between them.

This clone came up once. The gene calls are TRBV7-8 and TRBJ2-7; 7 bases fit TRBD1. The CDR3 has 14 residues. CDR1 and CDR2 (germline): SGHVS, FQNEAQ. V was pared by 1 base and J by 4 bases, with 4 bases of the junction left unmatched. In DNA, the CDR3 is TGTGCCAGCAGCTTAGAGGGACAGATTTACGAGCAGTACTTC. Amino acid sequence: CASSLEGQIYEQYF.

The chain uses TRBV6-1 and TRBJ1-5, with D perhaps matching TRBD1 (6 bases). Trimming pared 3 bases from V and 11 bases from J, leaving 11 bases between. Germline V gene lookup returns CDR1 MNHNS and CDR2 SASEGT. The CDR3 is 12 residues long. The CDR3 DNA reads TGTGCCAGCAGTGACACCTGGGACACCCAGCATTTT. Translating it yields CASSDTWDTQHF.

As to this clone: The sample carries other DNA sequences with the same CDR3. The chain carries TRBV29-1 and TRBJ1-1, with D possibly TRBD1 on 5 matching bases. V was trimmed by 0 bases and J by 1 base, leaving 6 bases between them. Germline V CDR1 and CDR2: SQVTM, ANQGSEA. This CDR3 comprises 13 residues. CDR3 in DNA: TGCAGCGTTGAAGAGGGGGGGAACACTGAAGCTTTCTTT. Its translation: CSVEEGGNTEAFF. Full variable domain (outside the CDR3, taken from reference TRBV29-1 and TRBJ1-1): SAVISQKPSRDICQRGTSLTIQCQVDSQVTMMFWYRQQPGQSLTLIATANQGSEATYESGFVIDKFPISRPNLTFSTLTVSNMSPEDSSIYLCSVEEGGNTEAFFGQGTRLTVV.

The gene calls are TRBV6-5 and TRBJ2-1, with 7 bases identical to TRBD2. Germline V gene sequence: CDR1 MNHEY, CDR2 SVGAGI. There are 13 residues in the CDR3. With 0 bases clipped from V and 11 bases from J, the junction kept 4 bases outside the gene matches. This CDR3 is CASSYSLSGQQFF. The CDR3 DNA reads as TGTGCCAGCAGTTACTCCCTTAGCGGGCAGCAGTTCTTC.

The chain carries TRBV6-5 and TRBJ2-1, with TRBD2 matching 14 bases. Germline CDR1 reads MNHEY; CDR2 reads SVGAGI. The CDR3 loop spans 15 amino acids. V trimming: 5 bases; J trimming: 8 bases; junction bases outside the gene matches: 5. The CDR3 DNA follows: TGTGCCAGCAGTGGGACTAGCGGGAGTATGTATGAGCAGTTCTTC. Residues: CASSGTSGSMYEQFF.

The J gene is TRBJ2-2, the V gene TRBV11-3; no clear D. This CDR3 spans 14 amino acids. CDR1 and CDR2 (germline): SGHNT, YENEEA. V was shortened by 5 bases and J by 6 bases, with 13 bases between the two germline ends. CDR3 region: CASSIRSSAGELFF. CDR3 in DNA: TGTGCCAGCAGCATTAGGAGTTCGGCCGGGGAGCTGTTTTTT.

CDR3 sequence reads: CASSPGQNGGYTF. Written as DNA, the CDR3 is TGTGCCAGCAGCCCCGGACAGAATGGGGGCTACACCTTC. The J gene is TRBJ1-2, the V gene TRBV11-2, with D perhaps matching TRBD1 (6 bases). Trimming left V 5 bases short and J 8 bases short, with 15 bases between. There are 13 residues in the CDR3. In germline, CDR1 is SGHAT, CDR2 FQNNGV.

The V call is TRBV5-6, the J call TRBJ2-7; D call uncertain. Trimming cost V 3 bases and J 4 bases, with 14 bases left between them. Germline V gene lookup returns CDR1 SGHDT and CDR2 YYEEEE. This CDR3 has 14 amino acids. CDR3 amino acids: CASSSLWLNYEQYF. The DNA for the CDR3 is TGTGCCAGCAGCTCATTATGGCTGAATTACGAGCAGTACTTC.

V is TRBV30 and J is TRBJ1-5, with unresolved D. Trimming cost V 1 base and J 5 bases, with 12 bases left between them. Per the germline V gene, CDR1 is GTSNPN and CDR2 is SVGIG (reference sequence). The CDR3 runs 14 residues. DNA for the CDR3: TGTGCCTGGAGTGGACTATCGGGAGATCAGCCCCAGCATTTT. This sequence encodes CAWSGLSGDQPQHF.

The chain joins TRBV6-5 to TRBJ2-6; no firm D call. The CDR3 has 15 amino acids. Germline V gene data show CDR1 as MNHEY and CDR2 as SVGAGI. V lost 5 bases and J lost 0, with 8 bases in between. As DNA, the CDR3 is TGTGCCAGCAGTACCTACAGCTCTGGGGCCAACGTCCTGACTTTC. Amino acid sequence: CASSTYSSGANVLTF.

This clone was recorded a few times. This chain links TRBV5-1 with TRBJ1-2; D not resolved. CDR3 length: 15 residues. Germline CDR1 SGHRS, CDR2 YFSETQ. V lost 1 base and J lost 4, with 14 bases in between. CDR3 nucleotides: TGCGCCAGCAGCTTGTCAAAGGAGGCCTCCTATGGCTACACCTTC. Its protein is CASSLSKEASYGYTF.

J is TRBJ2-1 and V is TRBV29-1, with 7 bases matching TRBD1. CDR1 and CDR2 (germline): SQVTM, ANQGSEA. J gave up 0 bases and V 8 bases, and 7 bases lay outside the gene matches. The CDR3 is made up of 14 amino acids. For the CDR3, the DNA is TGCAGCTGCAGCCGACAGGGCTCCTACAATGAGCAGTTCTTC. It codes for CSCSRQGSYNEQFF.